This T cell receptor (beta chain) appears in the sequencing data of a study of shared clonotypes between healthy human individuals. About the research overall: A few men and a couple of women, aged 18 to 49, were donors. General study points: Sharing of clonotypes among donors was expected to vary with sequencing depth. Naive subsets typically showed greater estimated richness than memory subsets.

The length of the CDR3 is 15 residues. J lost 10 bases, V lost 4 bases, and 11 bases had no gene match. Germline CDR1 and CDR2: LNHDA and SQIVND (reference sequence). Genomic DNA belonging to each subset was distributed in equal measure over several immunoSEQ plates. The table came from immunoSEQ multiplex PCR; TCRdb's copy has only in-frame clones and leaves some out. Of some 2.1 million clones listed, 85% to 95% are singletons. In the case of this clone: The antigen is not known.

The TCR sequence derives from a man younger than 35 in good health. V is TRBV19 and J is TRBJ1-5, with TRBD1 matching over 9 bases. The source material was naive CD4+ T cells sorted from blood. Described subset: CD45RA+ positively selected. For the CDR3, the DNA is TGTGCCAGTAGTACAACCCGGACAGGGGATGAACCCCAGCATTTT. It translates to CASSTTRTGDEPQHF.